One and the same sample provided the 30 T cell receptor beta chains below, sequenced in a study of blood T cells in healthy people across ages. Primers used in a second PCR of roughly 6 to 12 cycles were a sample-barcoded 5' primer and a J-beta primer mix. Using its own MiXCR run on the 5' RACE reads, TCRdb lists one record per CDR3 protein. The data hold 1.5 million to 2 million distinct CDR3 sequences, with almost 35% observed a single time. The sample comprised blood. The receptors shown here come from a woman aged 30 to 39 in good health.

The table lists this clonotype with a few counts. This rearrangement joins TRBV20-1 to TRBJ2-7; TRBD2 aligns across 8 bases. J was trimmed by 2 bases and V by 3 bases; bases with no gene match: 6. The CDR3 sequence is 14 residues long. Germline V lookup: CDR1 DFQATT, CDR2 SNEGSKA (reference sequence). The CDR3 DNA reads as TGCAGTGCTAGGGGTCGGACTAGCACCTACGAGCAGTACTTC. Residues: CSARGRTSTYEQYF.

This clonotype was counted ten times or more. As DNA, the CDR3 is TGCGCCAGCAGCTTGGATTGGAGGGCTGGTGAGCAGTTCTTC. Its protein is CASSLDWRAGEQFF. The chain combines TRBV5-1 with TRBJ2-1; D possibly corresponds to TRBD2 (6 bases). V lost 0 bases to trimming and J lost 9 bases, with 13 bases between them. CDR1 is SGHRS and CDR2 is YFSETQ in the germline V gene. There are 14 residues in the CDR3.

This chain links TRBV9 with TRBJ2-7, with D unresolved. The CDR3 consists of 13 residues. Per the germline V gene, CDR1 is SGDLS and CDR2 is YYNGEE. Deletions cut 0 bases from V and 1 base from J, with 5 bases between. The CDR3 region is CASSVATSYEQYF. In DNA form, the CDR3 reads TGTGCCAGCAGCGTAGCCACTTCCTACGAGCAGTACTTC.

Concerning this clonotype: Its ends do not fully match the called genes, so a read error is possible. V is TRBV18 and J is TRBJ1-4, with 11 bases aligning to TRBD1. CDR3 size: 17 residues. Looked up from germline, CDR1 is KGHSH and CDR2 is LQKENI. The CDR3 sequence is CASSPGTGGTRNEKRFF. In nucleotides, the CDR3 is TGTGCCAGCTCCCCTGGGACAGGGGGGACCCGTAATGAAAAACGGTTTTTT.

This chain uses TRBV3-1 with TRBJ1-2; a weak D match, TRBD1 (5 bases). The length of the CDR3 is 13 residues. The V end lost 5 bases, the J end lost 5 bases, and 12 bases lay between the germline ends. Germline lookup yields CDR1 LGHDT and CDR2 YNNKEL (reference sequence). The chain's CDR3 is CASSAGTLYGYTF. In DNA, the CDR3 is TGTGCCAGCAGCGCCGGGACTCTTTATGGCTACACCTTC.

This clonotype was picked up a small number of times. The chain combines TRBV18 with TRBJ2-3; 8 bases fit TRBD1. The CDR3 has 15 amino acids. V shed 3 bases and J 6 bases; nucleotides not matched to a gene: 8. Per germline, CDR1 KGHSH and CDR2 LQKENI. CDR3 amino acids: CASSPRTGIRDTQYF. CDR3 bases: TGTGCCAGCTCACCGAGGACAGGGATTCGGGATACGCAGTATTTT.

The V gene is TRBV7-9, the J gene TRBJ1-4, with 8 bases matching TRBD1. V shed 4 bases, J shed 8 bases, and the junction held 9 bases outside the gene matches. From germline, CDR1 is SEHNR and CDR2 FQNEAQ (reference sequence). The CDR3 length is 15 residues. The CDR3 loop reads CASSSFVRGQEKLFF. As DNA, the CDR3 is TGTGCCAGCAGCTCGTTTGTCAGGGGGCAAGAAAAACTGTTTTTT.

This chain joins TRBV5-1 and TRBJ2-3, with D possibly called TRBD1 or TRBD2 (5 bases each). The length of the CDR3 is 14 residues. Germline lookup yields CDR1 SGHRS and CDR2 YFSETQ. The germline V and J ends were trimmed by 3 bases and 0 bases, with 8 bases remaining between them. CDR3: CASSWDGSTDTQYF. As DNA, the CDR3 is TGCGCCAGCAGCTGGGACGGTAGCACAGATACGCAGTATTTT.

This clonotype was detected ten times or more. This sequence joins TRBV12-3 or TRBV12-4 and TRBJ2-5; D might be TRBD1 (6 bases). V was cut by 3 bases and J by 4 bases, with 15 bases left in between. The length of the CDR3 is 15 residues. CDR3 loop: CASSLEQGIRETQYF. The CDR3 nucleotides are TGTGCCAGCAGTTTGGAACAGGGCATTAGAGAGACCCAGTACTTC.

This clonotype was seen more than once but under ten times. This chain uses TRBV18 with TRBJ2-5, with no clear D. The CDR3 extends over 14 amino acids. Trimming took off 8 bases at V and 4 bases at J, with 17 bases between the two ends. CDR1 is KGHSH and CDR2 is LQKENI in the germline V gene. CDR3: CASSPGPGPETQYF. The CDR3 DNA is TGTGCCAGCAGCCCCGGCCCTGGGCCAGAGACCCAGTACTTC.

This clonotype appeared many times. The rearrangement uses TRBV29-1 and TRBJ2-7, with D perhaps TRBD1 or TRBD2 (5 bases each). Germline V gene data show CDR1 as SQVTM and CDR2 as ANQGSEA. The CDR3 covers 15 residues. Trimming left V 4 bases short and J 0 bases short, with 16 bases between. In DNA form, the CDR3 reads TGCAGCGTTGCCTACGCCCGGGACCCCTCCTACGAGCAGTACTTC. Translating gives CSVAYARDPSYEQYF.

The chain is built from TRBV7-2 and TRBJ2-5, with no clear D. The CDR3 runs 15 residues. Germline CDR1 SGHTA, CDR2 FQGNSA. Trimming removed 0 bases from V and 0 bases from J, with 8 bases in between. CDR3 in amino acids: CASSLAGMYQETQYF. The DNA for the CDR3 is TGTGCCAGCAGCTTAGCTGGTATGTACCAAGAGACCCAGTACTTC.

This clonotype was seen only a few times. CDR3 nucleotide sequence: TGTGCCAGCAGCGTAGCCAGCTGGGCGGAGACCCAGTACTTC. Its translation: CASSVASWAETQYF. The chain has TRBV9 and TRBJ2-5; D unresolved. Germline V lookup: CDR1 SGDLS, CDR2 YYNGEE. Trimming took 0 bases from V and 5 from J, leaving 11 bases between them. There are 14 residues in the CDR3.

The rearrangement joins TRBV15 to TRBJ1-5; a possible D gene is TRBD1 (6 bases). V shed 3 bases and J shed 6 bases, with 15 bases lying between them. Looked up from germline, CDR1 is LNHNV and CDR2 is YYDKDF (reference sequence). CDR3 size: 15 residues. In nucleotides, the CDR3 is TGTGCCACCAGCAGCGGGACACCTTTCACTCAGCCCCAGCATTTT. Translating it yields CATSSGTPFTQPQHF.

This clonotype was detected many times. The chain has TRBV20-1 and TRBJ2-7; TRBD1 matches 9 bases. V was pared by 3 bases and J by 1 base, with 7 bases of the junction left unmatched. This CDR3 contains 15 residues. Per the germline V gene, CDR1 is DFQATT and CDR2 is SNEGSKA (reference sequence). The CDR3 is CSASHGQGFSYEQYF. CDR3 bases: TGCAGTGCTAGCCACGGACAGGGGTTTTCCTACGAGCAGTACTTC.

This clonotype was counted only a few times. The V gene is TRBV7-9, the J gene TRBJ2-1, with D maybe TRBD2 (6 bases). The CDR3 is 14 amino acids. Germline lookup yields CDR1 SEHNR and CDR2 FQNEAQ (reference sequence). Trimming stripped 5 bases from V and 2 bases from J, with 10 bases between. The CDR3, as DNA: TGTGCCAGCAGCAGGAGGGAGACCTACAATGAGCAGTTCTTC. This codes for CASSRRETYNEQFF.

The J gene is TRBJ1-3, the V gene TRBV7-8; D not certain. V was clipped by 5 bases and J by 1 base, with 12 bases between them. The CDR3 runs to 15 residues. Germline values: CDR1 SGHVS, CDR2 FQNEAQ. The CDR3 sequence: CASSPRRISGNTIYF. The CDR3 nucleotides read TGTGCCAGCAGCCCAAGGAGGATTTCTGGAAACACCATATATTTT.

This chain connects TRBV15 to TRBJ2-3, with unresolved D. Per the germline V gene, CDR1 is LNHNV and CDR2 is YYDKDF (reference sequence). V gave up 0 bases and J gave up 6 bases, with 7 bases separating them. This CDR3 region has 13 residues. Here the CDR3 reads CATSRDYRDTQYF. In DNA, the CDR3 is TGTGCCACCAGCAGAGATTATCGGGATACGCAGTATTTT.

The chain carries TRBV20-1 and TRBJ2-2, with D possibly matching TRBD2 (5 bases). Trimming left V 0 bases short and J 3 bases short, with 14 bases between. CDR1 is DFQATT, CDR2 SNEGSKA, per germline (reference sequence). The CDR3 covers 16 residues. CDR3 sequence: CSARDRRSGHTGELFF. Written as DNA, the CDR3 is TGCAGTGCTAGAGATAGAAGAAGCGGACACACCGGGGAGCTGTTTTTT.

About this clonotype: A much larger clone lies a single base off, so this may be a read error. The chain employs TRBV9 and TRBJ2-4; D possibly matches TRBD1 or TRBD2 (5 bases each). The J call may be wrong; the DNA end is better matched by TRBJ2-7. Germline CDR1 and CDR2: SGDLS and YYNGEE. The CDR3 runs 15 residues. The CDR3 DNA reads as TGTGCCAGCAGCGTAGCGGGGCGGATAATCTCCGAGCAGTACTTC. This sequence encodes CASSVAGRIISEQYF.

This clonotype was seen more than once but under ten times. The gene calls are TRBV5-6 and TRBJ2-5; no definite D call. This CDR3 has 15 amino acids. V gave up 1 base and J gave up 2 bases, with 12 bases separating them. The germline V gene encodes CDR1 SGHDT and CDR2 YYEEEE. Here the CDR3 reads CASSLTALQQETQYF. The CDR3 coding sequence is TGTGCCAGCAGCTTGACAGCCCTACAACAAGAGACCCAGTACTTC.

J is TRBJ2-1 and V is TRBV3-1; 9 bases agree with TRBD1. CDR1 and CDR2 from the germline V gene are LGHDT and YNNKEL (reference sequence). Germline trimming cut 3 bases from V and 6 bases from J; bases unmatched to any gene: 3. CDR3 length equals 14 residues. CDR3 amino acids: CASSHRQGGNEQFF. CDR3 DNA: TGTGCCAGCAGCCACAGACAGGGGGGCAATGAGCAGTTCTTC.

The chain employs TRBV6-5 and TRBJ1-2; D ambiguous. The CDR3 consists of 14 residues. The germline V gene has CDR1 MNHEY and CDR2 SVGAGI. V lost 6 bases and J 1 base, leaving 12 bases between the germline ends. The CDR3: CASSPLGVNYGYTF. The CDR3 nucleotides are TGTGCCAGCAGCCCCCTCGGGGTTAACTATGGCTACACCTTC.

V gene TRBV20-1 combines with J gene TRBJ1-1; unclear D gene. The germline V gene encodes CDR1 DFQATT and CDR2 SNEGSKA (reference sequence). CDR3 length: 16 amino acids. The V and J ends lost 0 bases and 1 base respectively, with 15 bases between them. CDR3 sequence reads: CSARDRVTKGNTEAFF. Written as DNA, the CDR3 is TGCAGTGCTAGAGATCGTGTCACTAAGGGGAACACTGAAGCTTTCTTT.

This chain links TRBV27 with TRBJ1-2; 9 positions match TRBD1. Germline V CDR1 and CDR2: MNHEY, SMNVEV (reference sequence). The CDR3 spans 15 residues. V dropped 4 bases and J dropped 5; count of bases not matched to a gene: 8. The CDR3 DNA reads TGTGCCAGCAGTTCCGTCCGACAGGGGGGATATGGCTACACCTTC. The encoded protein is CASSSVRQGGYGYTF.

The chain has TRBV5-1 and TRBJ1-5; D not certain. Germline lookup yields CDR1 SGHRS and CDR2 YFSETQ. V was pared by 4 bases and J by 3 bases, with 17 bases between. CDR3 length: 16 residues. DNA for the CDR3: TGCGCCAGCAGCCCCATGCCGGGAGTATCCAATCAGCCCCAGCATTTT. It encodes CASSPMPGVSNQPQHF. Together with reference TRBV5-1 and TRBJ1-5, the CDR3 gives the full variable domain: KAGVTQTPRYLIKTRGQQVTLSCSPISGHRSVSWYQQTPGQGLQFLFEYFSETQRNKGNFPGRFSGRQFSNSRSEMNVSTLELGDSALYLCASSPMPGVSNQPQHFGDGTRLSIL.

A few counts support this clonotype. V is TRBV27 and J is TRBJ2-7; the match to TRBD1 covers 9 bases. The CDR3 has 13 amino acids. After removal of 7 bases from V and 6 bases from J, the junction contained 7 bases not matched to a gene. The germline gives CDR1 MNHEY, CDR2 SMNVEV (reference sequence). CDR3 region: CASTRQGGSEQYF. The CDR3 nucleotides read TGTGCCAGCACTAGACAGGGGGGATCCGAGCAGTACTTC.

This clonotype has at least ten counts. V usage is TRBV9 and J usage is TRBJ2-5, with 7 bases aligning to TRBD2. In germline, CDR1 is SGDLS, CDR2 YYNGEE. The junction had 5 bases not matched to a gene; V was cut back by 5 bases and J by 4 bases. The CDR3 runs 13 residues. The CDR3 DNA reads TGTGCCAGCAGTGAATCTAGCGGAGAGACCCAGTACTTC. Its protein product is CASSESSGETQYF.

This clonotype has just a few counts. The chain employs TRBV11-2 and TRBJ2-3, with a tentative D call TRBD2 (5 bases). Germline CDR1 reads SGHAT; CDR2 reads FQNNGV. CDR3 size: 15 residues. V lost 5 bases, J lost 1 base, and 13 bases lay in between. The CDR3: CASSPRGAGTDTQYF. The CDR3 DNA reads as TGTGCCAGCAGCCCCCGGGGAGCGGGCACAGATACGCAGTATTTT.

V is TRBV4-2 and J is TRBJ2-2; perhaps TRBD1 as D (5 bases). Germline lookup yields CDR1 LGHNA and CDR2 YNFKEQ. The CDR3 length is 16 residues. Trimming stripped 0 bases from V and 6 bases from J, with 14 bases between. The CDR3 region has the DNA TGTGCCAGCAGCCAAGATGCAGGGCAGGGTGCCGGGGAGCTGTTTTTT. Amino acids: CASSQDAGQGAGELFF.